This T cell receptor (beta chain) was recorded in a study of cytomegalovirus exposure and HLA in healthy donors. This clone was seen more than once but under ten times. PCR involved 60 Vbeta and 13 Jbeta primers. The method was immunoSEQ multiplex PCR; TCRdb's version includes in-frame clones alone and lacks a portion of them. The table lists around 270,000 clones, 80% of them singletons. The CDR3 has 16 amino acids. The germline V gene encodes CDR1 SGHRS and CDR2 YFSETQ. J lost 3 bases, V lost 1 base, and 8 bases had no gene match. What was sequenced was PBMCs. The chain links TRBV5-1 to TRBJ1-2; 8 bases fit TRBD1. This TCR was recovered from a girl under 10 years old in good health and CMV-seronegative. CDR3 amino acids: CASSLRSDRVDYGYTF. The DNA for the CDR3 is TGCGCCAGCAGCTTGAGATCGGACAGGGTAGACTATGGCTACACCTTC.